Listed below are T cell receptor beta chains from one sample, sequenced in a study of metastatic and nonmetastatic thyroid tumors. MiXCR was used by TCRdb to re-call the PCR reads. The repertoire holds tens of thousands of clones, with 9.5% to 15% as singletons. Input material: blood. The receptors here all came from a female donor with papillary thyroid cancer or a benign thyroid nodule (not recorded which). Some clones in this sample may be carry-over from other donors' samples. The CDR3 runs from the conserved cysteine through the conserved F or W. A D gene is named only where the DNA matches it firmly. The listing skips clone size in some rows; elsewhere it reads once, few, many or a size class.

TRBD1	TRBV6-4	many	TRBJ2-7	TGTGCCAGCTATATAAAACCTATGGGACAGGGGAGAACCTACGAGCAGTACTTC	CASYIKPMGQGRTYEQYF
.	TRBV12-3/TRBV12-4	many	TRBJ2-7	TGTGCCAGCACCCACGGCGTGGAGGGAGGCGACGAGCAGTACTTC	CASTHGVEGGDEQYF
.	TRBV30	many	TRBJ1-4	TGTGCCTGGAGTGTAGAGGGCAATGAAAAACTGTTTTTT	CAWSVEGNEKLFF
TRBD2	TRBV11-1	.	TRBJ2-3	TGTGCCAGCAGCCCTACTAGCGGCTTGGCAGATACGCAGTATTTT	CASSPTSGLADTQYF
.	TRBV2	many	TRBJ2-7	TGTGCCAGCAGCCCCTACTCCGGGATAAGCTCCTACGAGCAGTACTTC	CASSPYSGISSYEQYF
.	TRBV6-6	few	TRBJ2-7	TGTGCCAGCAGTTACGGATATGTACCAGCCTACGAGCAGTACTTC	CASSYGYVPAYEQYF
.	TRBV19	medium-sized	TRBJ1-5	TGTGCCAGTAGTACTACCAAGAATCAGCCCCAGCATTTT	CASSTTKNQPQHF
.	TRBV20-1	many	TRBJ1-2	TGCAGTGCTAACCCGGGGGCGCGGGGCTACACCTTC	CSANPGARGYTF
TRBD1	TRBV12-3/TRBV12-4	many	TRBJ2-3	TGTGCCAGCAGTTTAAGGGTGGGACAGCCAGGCGATACGCAGTATTTT	CASSLRVGQPGDTQYF
.	TRBV19	many	TRBJ2-3	TGTGCCAGTAGTCTGGCAGATACGCAGTATTTT	CASSLADTQYF
.	TRBV30	many	TRBJ2-5	TGTGCCTGGAGTAGCCCTAACTCGAGGGGCACGGAGACCCAGTACTTC	CAWSSPNSRGTETQYF
TRBD2	TRBV19	many	TRBJ2-1	TGTGCCAGTAGTCCACCCGGTCTAGCGGACAATGAGCAGTTCTTC	CASSPPGLADNEQFF
TRBD1	TRBV11-2	many	TRBJ2-7	TGTGCCAGCAGCTTAGAGAGGGGGCACACCTACGAGCAGTACTTC	CASSLERGHTYEQYF
.	TRBV11-2	many	TRBJ1-3	TGTGCCAGCAGCTCACCCTTATCTGGAAACACCATATATTTT	CASSSPLSGNTIYF
TRBD1	TRBV6-2/TRBV6-3	many	TRBJ2-7	TGTGCCAGCAAGACAGGGTCCTACGAGCAGTACTTC	CASKTGSYEQYF
TRBD2	TRBV3-1	many	TRBJ2-7	TGTGCCAGCAGCGTCGGACTAGCGGAGTCCTTCTCCTACGAGCAGTACTTC	CASSVGLAESFSYEQYF
TRBD2	TRBV11-3	.	TRBJ2-7	TGTGCCAGCAGCTTGAGCGGGAGGGACTACGAGCAGTACTTC	CASSLSGRDYEQYF
TRBD1	TRBV27	many	TRBJ2-7	TGTGCCAGCAGTCGAATACCGGGACAGGGGGACTACGAGCAGTACTTC	CASSRIPGQGDYEQYF
TRBD1	TRBV27	many	TRBJ1-5	TGTGCCAGCAGCCAGGGGGCGCCCAATCAGCCCCAGCATTTT	CASSQGAPNQPQHF
.	TRBV5-5	.	TRBJ2-7	TGTGCCAGCAGCTTGGCTTCCCAGTCCCTCTACGAGCAGTACTTC	CASSLASQSLYEQYF
TRBD2	TRBV4-1	.	TRBJ2-7	TGCTCCAGTAGCCAAGGCGCTAGCGGCTCCTACGAGCAGTACTTC	CSSSQGASGSYEQYF
TRBD1	TRBV7-9	many	TRBJ1-3	TGTGCCAGCAGGAGGGGACAGTCGCTCACCATATATTTT	CASRRGQSLTIYF
TRBD2	TRBV28	many	TRBJ2-5	TGTGCCAGCAGTGTGGACCGGGGGGAGGGAGAGACCCAGTACTTC	CASSVDRGEGETQYF
TRBD1	TRBV19	many	TRBJ2-7	TGTGCCAGTAGTCCCGGGACAGGGGGCTCTTTTACCTACGAGCAGTACTTC	CASSPGTGGSFTYEQYF
TRBD2	TRBV7-9	.	TRBJ2-7	TGTGCCAGCAGCTGGGGGCTGGCGGGAGGCGAGCAGTACTTC	CASSWGLAGGEQYF
.	TRBV5-5	many	TRBJ1-6	TGTGCCAGCAGCTTGGGGGGGGGTAATTCACCCCTCCACTTT	CASSLGGGNSPLHF
TRBD1	TRBV5-6	many	TRBJ2-7	TGTGCCAGCAGCTTGGGGGACAGGGTGCCTCCCTACGAGCAGTACTTC	CASSLGDRVPPYEQYF
.	TRBV20-1	once	TRBJ2-3	TGCAGTGCTAGAGATCTTGGGACTGGAGAAACAGATACGCAATATTTT	CSARDLGTGETDTQYF
.	TRBV6-1	few	TRBJ1-1	TGTGCCAGCAGAGAATCGGAAGTAATGAACACTGAAGATTTCTTT	CASRESEVMNTEDFF
TRBD1	TRBV7-6	many	TRBJ2-7	TGTGCCAGCAGCTTTGGACAGGGGGGGGGATCCTACGAGCAGTACTTC	CASSFGQGGGSYEQYF
.	TRBV13	many	TRBJ2-1	TGTGCCAGCATGTCTAGGGGGTACGGTGAGCAGTTCTTC	CASMSRGYGEQFF
TRBD1	TRBV28	many	TRBJ1-2	TGCGCCAGCAGTTTAGGACAGGGTACCTATGGCTACACCTTC	CASSLGQGTYGYTF
TRBD2	TRBV6-1	.	TRBJ2-1	TGTGCCAGCAAGGAAGGGACTAGAGTGTACAATGAGCAGTTCTTC	CASKEGTRVYNEQFF
.	TRBV24-1	many	TRBJ2-1	TGTGCCACCAGTGATTTGTCCAATGAGCAGTTCTTC	CATSDLSNEQFF
.	TRBV18	many	TRBJ1-3	TGTGCCAGCTCGTCCGACAGGTCTTCTGGAAACACCATATATTTT	CASSSDRSSGNTIYF
TRBD2	TRBV6-2/TRBV6-3	many	TRBJ2-7	TGTGCCAGCAGGACCTCCTCTAGCGGGAGGGCTTACGAGCAGTACTTC	CASRTSSSGRAYEQYF
.	TRBV2	many	TRBJ1-1	TGTGCCAGTTGGGACCGATCGAACACTGAAGCTTTCTTT	CASWDRSNTEAFF
.	TRBV11-2	many	TRBJ2-2	TGTGCCAGCAGCTTATTGCACGGTTCGGGCCCAAACACCGGGGAGCTGTTTTTT	CASSLLHGSGPNTGELFF
.	TRBV20-1	many	TRBJ2-3	TGCAGTGCTCGCACGCCTTTGGGGCGGGGATACACAGATACGCAGTATTTT	CSARTPLGRGYTDTQYF
TRBD1	TRBV20-1	many	TRBJ1-2	TGCAGTGCCTTACCCACGGGACAGAGTGGCTATGGCTACACCTTC	CSALPTGQSGYGYTF
TRBD2	TRBV6-5	few	TRBJ2-7	TGTGCCATCAGTCACATCCCGACTAGCGTGTACTCCTACGAGCAGTACTTC	CAISHIPTSVYSYEQYF
.	TRBV5-1	once	TRBJ2-1	TGCGCCAGCAGCTTGCGTCCGGGGCCGAATGAGCAGTTCTTC	CASSLRPGPNEQFF
.	TRBV6-1	.	TRBJ2-7	TGTGCCATCAGTGGCGGGGACTACGAGCAGTACTTC	CAISGGDYEQYF
.	TRBV18	many	TRBJ2-2	TGTGCCAGCTCACGTATTATTCAGGGCCCCGGGGAGCTGTTTTTT	CASSRIIQGPGELFF
.	TRBV4-2	many	TRBJ2-7	TGTGCCAGCAGCCAAGTCCACAGGCCAAACTCCTACGAGCAGTACTTC	CASSQVHRPNSYEQYF
.	TRBV28	many	TRBJ2-2	TGTGCCAGCAGTTATGACACAACCACCGGGGAGCTGTTTTTT	CASSYDTTTGELFF
TRBD1	TRBV11-1	many	TRBJ2-7	TGTGCCAGCAGCTTTATGGGACAGGGAAAAAGGGCCTACGAGCAGTACTTC	CASSFMGQGKRAYEQYF
TRBD1	TRBV7-2	many	TRBJ1-1	TGTGCCAGCAGCTCCTCTCGACAGGGGAACACTGAAGCTTTCTTT	CASSSSRQGNTEAFF
.	TRBV19	many	TRBJ2-1	TGTGCCAGTAGTATAAGTCGTACCCGGAACTACAATGAGCAGTTCTTC	CASSISRTRNYNEQFF
TRBD2	TRBV29-1	many	TRBJ2-7	TGCAGCGTTGTCAGCGGGGGCTCCTACGAGCAGTACTTC	CSVVSGGSYEQYF
TRBD1	TRBV5-5	many	TRBJ1-3	TGTGCCAGCAGCCCGGGACAGGGGGCTGGAAACACCATATATTTT	CASSPGQGAGNTIYF
.	TRBV6-1	many	TRBJ2-1	TGTGCCAGCAGACCCCAGGGGCCCTCCAATGAGCAGTTCTTC	CASRPQGPSNEQFF
TRBD2	TRBV7-1	many	TRBJ2-1	TGTGCCAGCAGCTCCCCCTCTAGCGGGGGGTTGGGCACCTACAATGAGCAGTTCTTC	CASSSPSSGGLGTYNEQFF